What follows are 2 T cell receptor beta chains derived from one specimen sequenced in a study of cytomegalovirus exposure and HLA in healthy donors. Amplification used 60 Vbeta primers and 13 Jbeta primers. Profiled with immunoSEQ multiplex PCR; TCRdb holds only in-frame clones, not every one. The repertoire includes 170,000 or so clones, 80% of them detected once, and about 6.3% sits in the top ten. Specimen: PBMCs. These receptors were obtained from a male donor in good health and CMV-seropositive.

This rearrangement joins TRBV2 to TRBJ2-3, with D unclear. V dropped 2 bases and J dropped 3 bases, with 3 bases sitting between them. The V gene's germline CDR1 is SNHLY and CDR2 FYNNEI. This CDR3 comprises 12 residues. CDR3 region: CASSETTDTQYF. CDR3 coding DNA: TGTGCCAGCAGTGAAACAACAGATACGCAGTATTTT.

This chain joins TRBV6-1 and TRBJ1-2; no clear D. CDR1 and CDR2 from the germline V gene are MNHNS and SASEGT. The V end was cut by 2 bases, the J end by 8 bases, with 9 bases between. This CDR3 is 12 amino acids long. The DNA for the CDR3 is TGTGCCAGCAGTGAAACGCGGGCAGGCTACACCTTC. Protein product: CASSETRAGYTF.